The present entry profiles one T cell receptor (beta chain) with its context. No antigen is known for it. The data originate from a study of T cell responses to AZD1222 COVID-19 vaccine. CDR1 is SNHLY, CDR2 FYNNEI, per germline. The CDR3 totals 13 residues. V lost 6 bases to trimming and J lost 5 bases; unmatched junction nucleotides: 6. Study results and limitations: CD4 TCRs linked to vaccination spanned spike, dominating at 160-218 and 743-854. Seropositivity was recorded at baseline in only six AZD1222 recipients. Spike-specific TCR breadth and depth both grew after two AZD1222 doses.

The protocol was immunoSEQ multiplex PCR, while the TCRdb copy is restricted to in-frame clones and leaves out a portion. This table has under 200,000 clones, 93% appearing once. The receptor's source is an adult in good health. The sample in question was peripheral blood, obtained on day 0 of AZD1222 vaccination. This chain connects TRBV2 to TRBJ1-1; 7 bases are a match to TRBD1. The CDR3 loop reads CASSVMTGTEAFF. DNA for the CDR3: TGTGCCAGCAGCGTAATGACAGGGACTGAAGCTTTCTTT. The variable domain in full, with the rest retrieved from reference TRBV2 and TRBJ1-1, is EPEVTQTPSHQVTQMGQEVILRCVPISNHLYFYWYRQILGQKVEFLVSFYNNEISEKSEIFDDQFSVERPDGSNFTLKIRSTKLEDSAMYFCASSVMTGTEAFFGQGTRLTVV.